The source of this TCR beta chain is a study of cytomegalovirus exposure and HLA in healthy donors. General observations from the study: In a later analysis, HLA-C alleles had the fewest associated TCRs, DRB1 alleles the most.

The PCR employed 60 Vbeta primers together with 13 Jbeta primers. The assay was immunoSEQ multiplex PCR, and TCRdb's table has in-frame clones only and misses some. The sample holds 150,000 or so clones, 75% to 80% seen once. About this clone: The antigen remains unidentified.

The V end was cut by 5 bases, the J end by 1 base, with 8 bases between. The germline CDR1 and CDR2 sequences are LNHDA and SQIVND (reference sequence). CDR3 length: 13 amino acids. The receptor was isolated from a man aged 40-55 years in good health and CMV-seropositive. Sequencing was carried out using PBMCs. The rearrangement links TRBV19 to TRBJ1-1; weak D call: TRBD1 (5 bases). The CDR3 loop is CASSFTGNTEAFF. DNA for the CDR3: TGTGCCAGTAGTTTCACAGGGAACACTGAAGCTTTCTTT.